This T cell receptor beta chain was captured by sequencing in a study of T cells in narcolepsy (dated by TCRdb to about 2018). About the investigation overall: Healthy control donors were enrolled in the study alongside patients who had narcolepsy type 1 or type 2 (NT1, NT2). The study used TCR Vbeta sequencing to track clonotypes in blood and CSF while looking for autoreactive T cells in narcolepsy patients that target self-antigens of hypocretin neurons (hypocretin, TRIB2). Overall study results and their limits: Some blood memory CD4+ repertoires from patients and controls contained no sequences matching autoreactive T cell clones. Autoreactive clonotypes were reported to be detected serially in the blood of the same patients and of different patients, but not in the blood of healthy controls. Numbers of sequenced blood memory CD4+ clonotypes were comparable, with averages of 38,000 to 40,000 in patients and more than 30,000 in controls. HCRT-specific and TRIB2-specific autoreactive clonotypes were highlighted in plots that compared CD4+ T cell clonotypes in CSF versus blood from the same patient.

Library preparation employed the immunoSEQ multiplex PCR assay. TCRdb's version of the immuneACCESS table is confined to in-frame rearrangements and falls short of the full clone set. An unresolved V gene accounts for under half of the shortfall where checked; the remainder is of unknown origin. Across this sample there are 9,500 to 14,000 clones, with approximately 94% seen only once. The top ten clones comprise 0.85% to 1.2% of the sample. For TCR Vbeta sequencing, memory CD4+ T cells were sorted ex vivo from the peripheral blood of both healthy controls and narcolepsy patients. Deletion took 0 bases off V and 6 bases off J, with a span of 17 bases between the germline ends. From its cysteine to its phenylalanine, the CDR3 spans 17 amino acids. Just CDR3 DNA is preserved here, 51 bases in frame from base 1. As encoded in the germline V gene (reference sequence), CDR1 is PRHDT while CDR2 is FYEKMQ.

With respect to this clone: It has no known antigen specificity. It has no much larger one-base neighbor in the sample; base qualities were not kept.

The clonotype comes from a human donor with narcolepsy. The sequence joins TRBV13 to TRBJ2-2; a weak D assignment points to TRBD2 (6 bases agree). The specimen sequenced was CD45RA- memory CD4+ T cells from PBMCs. This specimen's cell subset or site label, interpreted: memory T cells sorted ex vivo from peripheral blood. CDR3 reads: CASSLGFGGLSPGELFF. The DNA is TGTGCCAGCAGCTTAGGGTTTGGGGGACTCAGCCCCGGGGAGCTGTTTTTT.